A single sample gave rise to the 20 T cell receptor beta chains below, sequenced in a study of CD8 T cells in ankylosing spondylitis. Study results and limitations: Ankylosing spondylitis blood appeared to be characterized by a TCR beta motif of 7 to 9 highly homologous variants.

TCRdb reprocessed the 5' RACE reads with MiXCR, giving one entry per CDR3 protein. The profile shows fewer than 500,000 distinct CDR3 sequences, roughly 26% of them singletons. Which antigens these TCRs recognize remains unknown. The sample comprised blood, either unsorted or a sorted T cell fraction (not recorded which). These receptors all come from a male donor with ankylosing spondylitis.

The chain links TRBV20-1 to TRBJ1-1; TRBD1 agrees at 7 bases. The V and J ends lost 7 bases and 3 bases, in that order; junction bases with no gene match: 5. The germline gives CDR1 DFQATT, CDR2 SNEGSKA (reference sequence). The CDR3 runs to 12 residues. CDR3 loop: CSGRQGDTEAFF. The CDR3 bases are TGCAGTGGGCGGCAGGGGGACACTGAAGCTTTCTTT.

This chain links TRBV4-2 with TRBJ2-1; D gene unclear. Germline V gene sequence: CDR1 LGHNA, CDR2 YNFKEQ. The CDR3 has 16 residues. The ends were cut back, 0 bases at V and 5 bases at J, with 14 bases in the middle. This CDR3 is CASSQDLSLRHNEQFF. The CDR3 coding sequence is TGTGCCAGCAGCCAAGATCTATCATTACGACACAATGAGCAGTTCTTC.

The chain uses TRBV29-1 and TRBJ2-1; 7 positions agree with TRBD2. The germline gives CDR1 SQVTM, CDR2 ANQGSEA. The J segment lost 1 base and the V segment lost 7 bases, leaving 10 bases of the junction unmatched. The CDR3 covers 15 residues. The CDR3 coding sequence is TGCAGCGCAGAGGCGGGGCGGGGGTCCTACAATGAGCAGTTCTTC. Protein product: CSAEAGRGSYNEQFF.

This clonotype has just a few counts. The chain combines TRBV6-2 or TRBV6-3 with TRBJ2-1; D call uncertain. V lost 2 bases, J lost 5 bases, and 10 bases lay in between. This CDR3 contains 14 residues. CDR1 MNHEY and CDR2 SVGEGT come from the germline V gene. The CDR3 DNA reads TGTGCCAGCAGTTACAAACTGCTAGACAATGAGCAGTTCTTC. Its translation: CASSYKLLDNEQFF.

This clonotype was picked up a small number of times. This chain uses TRBV4-1 with TRBJ1-5; D is possibly TRBD1 (5 bases). The CDR3 loop spans 14 amino acids. The V gene's germline CDR1 is MGHRA and CDR2 YSYEKL. V was shortened by 4 bases and J by 4 bases, with 11 bases between the two germline ends. The CDR3 DNA is TGCGCCAGCAGCCGCCTCGGGGGTAATCAGCCCCAGCATTTT. Its translation is CASSRLGGNQPQHF.

The chain recombines TRBV5-1 with TRBJ1-1; D gene ambiguous. Deletions cut 1 base from V and 2 bases from J, with 15 bases between. Germline-derived CDR1 and CDR2 are SGHRS and YFSETQ. CDR3 size: 16 residues. CDR3 protein: CASSLQALTFNTEAFF. The CDR3, as DNA: TGCGCCAGCAGCTTGCAGGCCCTCACTTTTAACACTGAAGCTTTCTTT.

The chain recombines TRBV5-1 with TRBJ1-1; D gene uncertain. This CDR3 has 13 amino acids. V gave up 3 bases and J gave up 1 base, with 7 bases separating them. The germline V gene has CDR1 SGHRS and CDR2 YFSETQ. This CDR3 is CASSSVGNTEAFF. The CDR3 bases are TGCGCCAGCAGCTCGGTCGGGAACACTGAAGCTTTCTTT. Drawing the rest from reference TRBV5-1 and TRBJ1-1, the complete variable domain is KAGVTQTPRYLIKTRGQQVTLSCSPISGHRSVSWYQQTPGQGLQFLFEYFSETQRNKGNFPGRFSGRQFSNSRSEMNVSTLELGDSALYLCASSSVGNTEAFFGQGTRLTVV.

The chain is built from TRBV7-2 and TRBJ1-6; D is unclear. V shed 3 bases and J shed 5 bases, with 8 bases lying between them. The V gene's germline CDR1 is SGHTA and CDR2 FQGNSA. The CDR3 spans 14 residues. The chain's CDR3 is CASSFERDNSPLHF. Written as DNA, the CDR3 is TGTGCCAGCAGCTTCGAGAGGGATAATTCACCCCTCCACTTT.

This clonotype was counted only a few times. The chain uses TRBV10-3 and TRBJ2-1; 10 nucleotides line up with TRBD1. Looked up from germline, CDR1 is ENHRY and CDR2 is SYGVKD. The CDR3 consists of 14 residues. V shed 2 bases, J shed 8 bases, and the junction held 3 bases outside the gene matches. Written as DNA, the CDR3 is TGTGCCATCAGTGAGCGACAGGGGGCCTATGAGCAGTTCTTC. This gives the protein CAISERQGAYEQFF.

The chain couples TRBV20-1 to TRBJ1-4; possibly TRBD1 for D (5 bases). The length of the CDR3 is 16 residues. The ends were cut back, 2 bases at V and 4 bases at J, with 17 bases in the middle. CDR1 is DFQATT, CDR2 SNEGSKA, per germline (reference sequence). CDR3 DNA: TGCAGTGCTAGACCCGGAGGGGCAGAACTTAATGAAAAACTGTTTTTT. It specifies CSARPGGAELNEKLFF.

This clonotype was detected only a few times. The chain recombines TRBV5-1 with TRBJ2-7, with 11 nucleotides matching TRBD2. The J segment lost 5 bases and the V segment lost 4 bases, leaving 5 bases of the junction unmatched. Germline CDR1 is SGHRS and CDR2 is YFSETQ. The CDR3 covers 14 residues. As DNA, the CDR3 is TGCGCCAGCAGCAAAACTAGCGGGAGTAACGAGCAGTACTTC. Protein product: CASSKTSGSNEQYF. The complete variable domain, with remaining parts taken from reference TRBV5-1 and TRBJ2-7, reads KAGVTQTPRYLIKTRGQQVTLSCSPISGHRSVSWYQQTPGQGLQFLFEYFSETQRNKGNFPGRFSGRQFSNSRSEMNVSTLELGDSALYLCASSKTSGSNEQYFGPGTRLTVT.

This clonotype turned up a few times. The V and J genes are TRBV5-1 and TRBJ2-1; a possible D gene is TRBD1 (5 bases). Trimming left V 0 bases short and J 4 bases short, with 11 bases between. The V gene's germline CDR1 is SGHRS and CDR2 YFSETQ. This CDR3 has 15 residues. The CDR3 sequence is CASSLASNRYNEQFF. The DNA of the CDR3 is TGCGCCAGCAGCTTGGCGTCTAACAGGTACAATGAGCAGTTCTTC.

This clonotype was counted only a few times. This rearrangement joins TRBV27 to TRBJ1-6; TRBD1 is a possible D gene (6 bases). CDR3 length: 20 amino acids. V gave up 1 base and J gave up 1 base, with 20 bases separating them. Germline assignment: CDR1 MNHEY and CDR2 SMNVEV (reference sequence). Here the CDR3 DNA reads TGTGCCAGCAGTTTATGGCACGGGCAGGGGACGAGATCCTATAATTCACCCCTCCACTTT. Encoded protein: CASSLWHGQGTRSYNSPLHF.

In this sample, this clonotype turned up a few times. CDR3 amino acids: CASSARGQRGDTQYF. The CDR3 coding sequence is TGTGCCAGCAGCGCCCGGGGACAGAGGGGAGATACGCAGTATTTT. This chain links TRBV5-5 with TRBJ2-3; 7 bases fit TRBD1. The CDR3 consists of 15 residues. Trimming removed 4 bases from V and 5 bases from J; junction bases left unmatched: 10. Germline V gives CDR1 SGHKS, CDR2 YYEKEE (reference sequence).

The rearrangement uses TRBV27 and TRBJ2-3; D may be TRBD2 (5 bases). Germline CDR1 and CDR2: MNHEY and SMNVEV (reference sequence). Trimming shortened V by 5 bases and J by 10 bases, and 13 bases separated the two germline ends. The CDR3 totals 12 residues. The CDR3, as DNA: TGTGCCAGCAGTCCCCCAGAGGGTGCGCAGTATTTT. As protein: CASSPPEGAQYF.

CDR3: CASSQKGVGYGYTF. The CDR3 nucleotides are TGTGCCAGCAGCCAAAAGGGAGTAGGCTATGGCTACACCTTC. V is TRBV3-1 and J is TRBJ1-2; no clear D. The CDR3 runs to 14 residues. V shed 2 bases and J shed 4 bases, with 11 bases lying between them. Germline V gene data show CDR1 as LGHDT and CDR2 as YNNKEL (reference sequence).

This clonotype has a handful of counts. The chain employs TRBV16 and TRBJ2-5; tentative D call: TRBD2 (5 bases). Germline CDR1 KGHSY, CDR2 FQNENV. The CDR3 runs 13 residues. V lost 4 bases, J lost 3 bases, and 9 bases lay in between. The CDR3, as DNA: TGTGCCAGCAGCCGTACTAGGGAAGAGACCCAGTACTTC. Translation: CASSRTREETQYF.

The chain uses TRBV5-1 and TRBJ1-1; TRBD1 might be the D (5 bases). Trimming shortened V by 0 bases and J by 6 bases, and 12 bases separated the two germline ends. There are 14 residues in the CDR3. The germline CDR1 and CDR2 sequences are SGHRS and YFSETQ. Here the CDR3 DNA reads TGCGCCAGCAGCTTGGTTCCAGGGATCGCTGAAGCTTTCTTT. Its protein is CASSLVPGIAEAFF.

The table lists this clonotype with a few counts. This chain connects TRBV7-9 to TRBJ1-2; no firm D call. CDR3 length: 12 amino acids. CDR1 SEHNR and CDR2 FQNEAQ come from the germline V gene (reference sequence). Trimming pared 2 bases from V and 2 bases from J, leaving 3 bases between. CDR3 sequence reads: CASSLTNYGYTF. The CDR3 nucleotides are TGTGCCAGCAGCTTAACAAACTATGGCTACACCTTC.

This chain uses TRBV12-3 or TRBV12-4 with TRBJ1-1; the D is unclear. V lost 3 bases, J lost 3 bases, and 8 bases lay in between. This CDR3 region has 13 residues. For the CDR3, the DNA is TGTGCCAGCAGTTTCTGGGCGGACACTGAAGCTTTCTTT. It is translated as CASSFWADTEAFF.